Listed below are T cell receptor beta chains from one sample, sequenced in a study of blood T cell repertoires in COVID-19. Libraries were prepared by immunoSEQ multiplex PCR; TCRdb keeps only in-frame clonotypes and omits some of them. The table shows over 200,000 clones, with approximately 84% occurring only once. The specimen was peripheral blood. These receptors were obtained from a man aged 50-59 years with active or convalescent COVID-19. The CDR3 runs from the conserved cysteine through the conserved F or W. The D gene is left open where the match is weak. Only some rows state a clone size, as once, few, many or a class for expanded clones.

j_gene	abundance	len	d_gene	v_gene	CDR3nt	CDR3aa
TRBJ2-3	-	15	-	TRBV5-1	TGCGCCAGCAGCCCGAGGGACTCTGCCGTGCGTACGCAGTATTTT	CASSPRDSAVRTQYF
TRBJ1-4	-	15	-	TRBV5-5	TGTGCCAGCGGCCGGGAGGGGCGTGGTAATGAAAAACTGTTTTTT	CASGREGRGNEKLFF
TRBJ1-2	-	14	TRBD1	TRBV19	TGTGCCAGTAGTACCAGACAGGGGGCCGCTGGCTACACCTTC	CASSTRQGAAGYTF
TRBJ1-5	-	16	TRBD1	TRBV6-2/TRBV6-3	TGTGCCAGCAGTTCCGCCGGGACAGTCGTCAATCAGCCCCAGCATTTT	CASSSAGTVVNQPQHF
TRBJ2-6	-	17	-	TRBV6-6	TGTGCCAGCAGTCCGATTCCCACAGGAACTGGGGCCAACGTCCTGACTTTC	CASSPIPTGTGANVLTF
TRBJ2-1	-	14	TRBD2	TRBV9	TGTGCCAGCAACGCGGGGGGCCTCTTGAGTGAGCAGTTCTTC	CASNAGGLLSEQFF
TRBJ2-7	-	13	TRBD2	TRBV7-6	TGTGCCAGCAGCCTGACTAGCCCGTACGAGCAGTACTTC	CASSLTSPYEQYF
TRBJ1-4	-	17	-	TRBV7-6	TGTGCCAGCAGCTTAGCCCTGGGGGGGACAACTAATGAAAAACTGTTTTTT	CASSLALGGTTNEKLFF
TRBJ2-4	-	15	-	TRBV19	TGTGCCAGTAGTGGGAGACAGGAAACCAAAAACATTCAGTACTTC	CASSGRQETKNIQYF
TRBJ2-2	-	15	-	TRBV5-5	TGTGCCAGCAGCTTGGTTGTAGAGCTCACCGGGGAGCTGTTTTTT	CASSLVVELTGELFF
TRBJ1-4	few	15	-	TRBV5-1	TGCGCCAGCAGCTGGGGAGGAGGGTTCGATGAAAAACTGTTTTTT	CASSWGGGFDEKLFF
TRBJ2-3	-	15	TRBD2	TRBV30	TGTGCCTGGAGTCGGCCAGCGGGGGTCCCAGATACGCAGTATTTT	CAWSRPAGVPDTQYF
TRBJ1-2	once	12	-	TRBV10-3	TGTGCCACACAGGACGGAAACTATGGCTACACCTTC	CATQDGNYGYTF
TRBJ1-2	-	14	-	TRBV6-5	TGTGCCAGCAGAACCCCGGGAGGTAACTATGGCTACACCTTC	CASRTPGGNYGYTF
TRBJ1-2	once	11	TRBD1	TRBV12-3/TRBV12-4	TGTGCCAGCAGTCCAGGGGGCGGCTACACCTTC	CASSPGGGYTF
TRBJ1-2	few	14	TRBD1	TRBV11-2	TGTGCCAGCAGCCCGAACAGGGGAGGTAATGGCTACACCTTC	CASSPNRGGNGYTF
TRBJ2-5	-	16	TRBD2	TRBV27	TGTGCCAGCAGTTTACGGATAGCGGGGGGCCAAGAGACCCAGTACTTC	CASSLRIAGGQETQYF
TRBJ2-1	few	14	TRBD1	TRBV29-1	TGCAGCGTATCTCGACAGGGTCTCAATAATGAGCAGTTCTTC	CSVSRQGLNNEQFF
TRBJ1-1	-	12	-	TRBV9	TGTGCCAGCACGGAGGTTGGAACTGAAGCTTTCTTT	CASTEVGTEAFF
TRBJ1-1	-	16	-	TRBV21-1	TGTGCCAGCAGCAAAGACAGGGTTCGAGTGGGGACTGAAGCTTTCTTT	CASSKDRVRVGTEAFF
TRBJ2-5	-	15	TRBD2	TRBV27	TGTGCCAGCAGCCAACTAGCGGGGGGCGGAGAGACCCAGTACTTC	CASSQLAGGGETQYF
TRBJ1-1	-	12	TRBD1	TRBV3-1/TRBV3-2	TGTGCCAGCAGCACAGGGGTGACTGAAGCTTTCTTT	CASSTGVTEAFF
TRBJ1-5	once	14	-	TRBV5-4	TGTGCCAGCAGCGAAGGGGGTAGCAATCAGCCCCAGCATTTT	CASSEGGSNQPQHF
TRBJ1-4	-	15	-	TRBV28	TGTGCCAGCAGTCAGCCGGGACAAGAAACTGAAAAACTGTTTTTT	CASSQPGQETEKLFF
TRBJ1-1	-	14	-	TRBV27	TGTGCCAGCAGTCGGCCCAGGGAGAACACTGAAGCTTTCTTT	CASSRPRENTEAFF
TRBJ1-4	few	15	TRBD1	TRBV27	TGTGCCAGCAGTTTACGGCCAGGGGGCTATGAAAAACTGTTTTTT	CASSLRPGGYEKLFF
TRBJ2-5	-	14	-	TRBV18	TGTGCCAGCTCAACGGGACTCGTGGGGGAGACCCAGTACTTC	CASSTGLVGETQYF
TRBJ1-4	-	16	-	TRBV7-2	TGTGCCAGCAGCTTATCCCCCAGGGGTACTTCGGAAAAACTGTTTTTT	CASSLSPRGTSEKLFF
TRBJ2-7	-	16	TRBD2	TRBV5-1	TGCGCCAGCAGCTTGGTTTTCGGGGGGGACTCCTACGAGCAGTACTTC	CASSLVFGGDSYEQYF
TRBJ1-2	-	13	-	TRBV30	TGTGCCTGGAGTTTTGCGGCGGGCTTTGGCTACACCTTC	CAWSFAAGFGYTF
TRBJ1-5	-	15	TRBD1	TRBV18	TGTGCCAGCTCTCCCGGACAGGGGAACAATCAGCCCCAGCATTTT	CASSPGQGNNQPQHF
TRBJ1-3	-	14	-	TRBV5-1	TGCGCCAGCAGCTTGGGGGGCGGCGGAAACACCATATATTTT	CASSLGGGGNTIYF
TRBJ2-1	-	15	-	TRBV11-1	TGTGCCAGCAGCTTAGGAGAGAGCTCCTACAATGAGCAGTTCTTC	CASSLGESSYNEQFF
TRBJ2-5	-	14	TRBD2	TRBV9	TGTGCCACCTCTAGCGGGGCGAACCAAGAGACCCAGTACTTC	CATSSGANQETQYF
TRBJ2-2	-	15	-	TRBV24-1	TGTGCCACCAGTGCTGGGCCCGTTAAGACCGGGGAGCTGTTTTTT	CATSAGPVKTGELFF
TRBJ1-5	-	14	TRBD1	TRBV2	TGTGCCAGCAGTCTCGACAGGGGTGATCAGCCCCAGCATTTT	CASSLDRGDQPQHF
TRBJ1-3	-	15	TRBD1	TRBV10-3	TGTGCCATCACCCCGGACAGGTTTGCTGGAAACACCATATATTTT	CAITPDRFAGNTIYF